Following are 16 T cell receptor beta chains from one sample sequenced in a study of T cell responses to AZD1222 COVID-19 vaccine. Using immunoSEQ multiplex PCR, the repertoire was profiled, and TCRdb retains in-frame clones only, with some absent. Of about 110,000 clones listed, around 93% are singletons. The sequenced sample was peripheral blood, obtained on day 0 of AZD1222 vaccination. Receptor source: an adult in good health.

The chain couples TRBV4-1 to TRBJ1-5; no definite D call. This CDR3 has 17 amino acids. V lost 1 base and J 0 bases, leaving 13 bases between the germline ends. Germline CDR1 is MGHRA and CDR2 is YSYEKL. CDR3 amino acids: CASSQVLPGGSNQPQHF. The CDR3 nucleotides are TGCGCCAGCAGCCAAGTACTACCTGGCGGTAGCAATCAGCCCCAGCATTTT.

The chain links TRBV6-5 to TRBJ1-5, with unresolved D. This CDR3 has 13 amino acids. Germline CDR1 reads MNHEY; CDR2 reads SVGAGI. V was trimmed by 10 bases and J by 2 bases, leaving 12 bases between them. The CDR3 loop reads CATRVRGNQPQHF. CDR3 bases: TGTGCCACCCGGGTGAGGGGCAATCAGCCCCAGCATTTT.

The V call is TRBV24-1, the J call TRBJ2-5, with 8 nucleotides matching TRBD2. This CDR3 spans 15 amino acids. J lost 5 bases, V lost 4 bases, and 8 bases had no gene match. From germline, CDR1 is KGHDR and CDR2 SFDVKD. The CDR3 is CATSDDTSGGETQYF. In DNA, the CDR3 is TGTGCCACCAGTGACGACACTAGCGGCGGTGAGACCCAGTACTTC.

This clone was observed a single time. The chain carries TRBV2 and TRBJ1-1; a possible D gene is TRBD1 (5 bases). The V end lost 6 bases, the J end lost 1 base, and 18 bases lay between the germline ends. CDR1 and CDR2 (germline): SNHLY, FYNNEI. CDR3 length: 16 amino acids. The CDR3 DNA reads TGTGCCAGCAGAGCCTATACCGGGACGGGGAACACTGAAGCTTTCTTT. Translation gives CASRAYTGTGNTEAFF.

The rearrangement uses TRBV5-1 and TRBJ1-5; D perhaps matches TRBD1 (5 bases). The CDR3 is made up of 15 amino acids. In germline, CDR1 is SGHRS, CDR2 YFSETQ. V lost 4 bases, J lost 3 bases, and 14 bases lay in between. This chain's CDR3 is CASSPGTVNNQPQHF. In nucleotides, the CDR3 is TGCGCCAGCAGCCCGGGGACGGTAAACAATCAGCCCCAGCATTTT.

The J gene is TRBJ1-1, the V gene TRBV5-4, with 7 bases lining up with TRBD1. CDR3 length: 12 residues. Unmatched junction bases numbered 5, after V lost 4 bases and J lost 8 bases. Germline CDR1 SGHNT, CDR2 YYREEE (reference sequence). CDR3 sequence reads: CASSTRDSEAFF. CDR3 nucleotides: TGTGCCAGCAGCACGAGGGACAGCGAAGCTTTCTTT.

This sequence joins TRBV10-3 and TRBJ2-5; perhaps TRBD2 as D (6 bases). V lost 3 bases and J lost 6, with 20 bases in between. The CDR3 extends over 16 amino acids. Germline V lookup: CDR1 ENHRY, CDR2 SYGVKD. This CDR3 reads CAISDLGPGLPKTQYF. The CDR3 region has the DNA TGTGCCATCAGTGATCTCGGTCCGGGACTGCCCAAGACCCAGTACTTC.

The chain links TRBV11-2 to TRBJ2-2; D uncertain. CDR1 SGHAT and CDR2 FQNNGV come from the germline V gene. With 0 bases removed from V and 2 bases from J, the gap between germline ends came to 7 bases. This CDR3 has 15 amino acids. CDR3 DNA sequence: TGTGCCAGCAGCTTAGAGATAGCTAACACCGGGGAGCTGTTTTTT. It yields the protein CASSLEIANTGELFF.

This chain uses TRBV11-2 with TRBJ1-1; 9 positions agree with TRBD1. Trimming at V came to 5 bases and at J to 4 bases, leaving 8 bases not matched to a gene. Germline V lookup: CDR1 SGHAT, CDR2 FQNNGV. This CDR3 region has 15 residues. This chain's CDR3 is CASSPLTGGFTEAFF. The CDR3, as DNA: TGTGCCAGCAGCCCCCTTACAGGGGGCTTCACTGAAGCTTTCTTT. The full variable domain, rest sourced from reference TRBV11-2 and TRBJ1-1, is EAGVAQSPRYKIIEKRQSVAFWCNPISGHATLYWYQQILGQGPKLLIQFQNNGVVDDSQLPKDRFSAERLKGVDSTLKIQPAKLEDSAVYLCASSPLTGGFTEAFFGQGTRLTVV.

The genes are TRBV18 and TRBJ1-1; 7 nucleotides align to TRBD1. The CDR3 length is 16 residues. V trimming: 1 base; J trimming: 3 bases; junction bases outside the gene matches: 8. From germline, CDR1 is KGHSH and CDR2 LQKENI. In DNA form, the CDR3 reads TGTGCCAGCTCACCACAGGGGGCCGGCCACGACACTGAAGCTTTCTTT. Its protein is CASSPQGAGHDTEAFF.

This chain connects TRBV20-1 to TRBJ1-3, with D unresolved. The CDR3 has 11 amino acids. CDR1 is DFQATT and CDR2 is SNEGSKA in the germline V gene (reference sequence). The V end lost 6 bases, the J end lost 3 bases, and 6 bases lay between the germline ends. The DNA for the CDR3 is TGCAGTGCAGGGAATGGAAACACCATATATTTT. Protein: CSAGNGNTIYF.

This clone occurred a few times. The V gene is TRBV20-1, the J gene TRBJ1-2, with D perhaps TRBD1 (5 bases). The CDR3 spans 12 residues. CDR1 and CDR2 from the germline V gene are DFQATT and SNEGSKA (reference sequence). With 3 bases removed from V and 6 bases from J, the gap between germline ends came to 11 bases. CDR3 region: CSASGGRDGYTF. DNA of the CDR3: TGCAGTGCTAGTGGGGGTCGGGATGGCTACACCTTC.

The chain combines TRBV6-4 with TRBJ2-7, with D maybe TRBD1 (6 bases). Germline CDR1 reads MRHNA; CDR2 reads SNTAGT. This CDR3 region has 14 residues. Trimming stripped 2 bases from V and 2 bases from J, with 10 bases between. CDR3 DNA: TGTGCCAGCAGTGACCTGGACAGAACCTACGAGCAGTACTTC. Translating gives CASSDLDRTYEQYF.

As DNA, the CDR3 is TGTGCCAGCAGCTCCCCGGGACAGGGTAACACTGAAGCTTTCTTT. This gives the protein CASSSPGQGNTEAFF. The chain uses TRBV11-2 and TRBJ1-1; 9 bases align to TRBD1. V was pared by 4 bases and J by 2 bases, with 5 bases of the junction left unmatched. CDR3 length equals 15 residues. Looked up from germline, CDR1 is SGHAT and CDR2 is FQNNGV.

The CDR3 reads CASSYGTGFYGYTF. CDR3 sequence (DNA): TGTGCCAGCAGTTACGGGACAGGATTTTATGGCTACACCTTC. The rearrangement uses TRBV6-2 or TRBV6-3 and TRBJ1-2, with 8 bases lining up with TRBD1. Trimming cost V 2 bases and J 5 bases; bases outside gene matches: 4. The CDR3 totals 14 residues. Per the germline V gene, CDR1 is MNHEY and CDR2 is SVGEGT.

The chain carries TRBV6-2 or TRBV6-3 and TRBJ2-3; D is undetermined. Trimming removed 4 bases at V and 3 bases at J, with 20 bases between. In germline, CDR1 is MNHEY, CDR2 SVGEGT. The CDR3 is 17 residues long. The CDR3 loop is CASSFPDSWRRTDTQYF. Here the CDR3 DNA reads TGTGCCAGCAGTTTCCCCGACTCCTGGAGAAGGACAGATACGCAGTATTTT.